Listed here is a single TCR beta chain. Its antigen is currently not known. Base qualities are missing; no much larger clone stands one base away. Per the publication, the time point label means: about 28 days (+/-7) after the second vaccine dose. Because spike-specific TCR depth and breadth did not differ between the two schedules, AZD1222 recipients who got a second dose at roughly 4 weeks were pooled with those who got a second dose at roughly 12 weeks. Vaccinee samples were obtained from the UK trials COV001 and COV002, which included a single-blind randomized controlled phase 2/3 trial of AZD1222 (ChAdOx1 nCoV-19) in healthy adults. For TCRbeta chain sequencing, PBMC samples were collected from trial participants at day 0 and at day 28 after the second dose. V and J lose 4 bases and 4 bases, and a span of 8 bases separates them. Reading the germline V gene gives CDR1 SNHLY and CDR2 FYNNEI. The CDR3 contains 14 residues, cysteine and phenylalanine counted. Solely the CDR3 DNA is kept, with 42 bases framed from the first base.

This sample was included in a study of T cell responses to AZD1222 COVID-19 vaccine listed by TCRdb under 2021. About the study as a whole: A total of over 230 trial participants underwent TCR sequencing, of whom approximately 200 had received two doses of AZD1222 and some 25 had received two doses of the MenACWY control vaccine. Trial participants were enrolled by age into subgroups of 18-55, 56-69 and 70-plus years, and around 150, 29 and 61 TCR-sequenced participants, respectively, were included in these subgroups.

Broad study findings and their caveats: The 56-69-year group was small, and its depth increase did not reach significance, likely because of low power. Most participants were white British and females outnumbered males, and the authors suggested that clonal diversity may have been underestimated. Only 5 to 7 AZD1222 recipients were SARS-CoV-2 seropositive at baseline, limiting conclusions about previously exposed vaccinees. After two AZD1222 doses, both the breadth and the depth of spike-specific TCRs were significantly higher than at day 0 and than in MenACWY recipients. Because no samples from the day 14 peak response were available, repertoires could be characterized only after the peak T cell response. Reportedly, almost half of the unique spike-specific TCRs recognized epitopes lying outside the regions that are mutated in the B.1.351 and B.1.1.7 variants. Vaccine-associated CD4 TCRs spanned the whole spike protein, with dominant responses in regions 160-218 and 743-854.

The CDR3 regions of human TCRbeta chains were analyzed by immunosequencing. The published analysis was carried out like this. Repertoire TCRs were checked for matches against a reference library of SARS-CoV-2-specific TCRs that had been generated using the MIRA antigen-specificity platform. Breadth was defined as the fraction of unique TCRs that were SARS-CoV-2-associated. Depth was defined as the fraction of total T cells that were SARS-CoV-2-associated. Each spike-specific TCR was assigned to its reactive spike region and to a CD4 or CD8 class using the MIRA data. Log10-transformed breadth and depth values were compared by one-way ANOVA with Sidak's multiple comparisons tests. Drawn from immuneACCESS, this table holds only the in-frame rearrangements with V and J called that TCRdb kept. Clones are partly lost; checked studies trace under half to an unresolved V gene and leave the rest unexplained. The V and J calls and clone size come from that table; D and trimming were worked out from the DNA. The sample table shows about 120,000 clones, and approximately 90% are seen once. 2.5% to 3% of the sample is held by the ten biggest clonotypes.

The TCR sequence derives from an adult who received the AZD1222 COVID-19 vaccine. The chain couples TRBV2 to TRBJ2-6; too little of a D gene remains to name it. The specimen comprised peripheral blood, sampled 28 days after the second AZD1222 dose. The nucleotide sequence reads as follows: TGTGCCAGCAGTGCGTCTACCGGGGCCAACGTCCTGACTTTC. This is translated as CASSASTGANVLTF.